A selection of T cell receptor beta chains follows, all from one sample in a study of blood T cell repertoires in COVID-19. Sequencing was performed with immunoSEQ multiplex PCR; in TCRdb, only in-frame clones are kept and a portion is missing. Found here are 210,000 or so clones, 87% of them singletons; the top ten hold 10% to 11%. Material for sequencing was PBMCs or T cells enriched from blood (not recorded which). The receptors were gathered from a young man who had recovered from COVID-19. The CDR3 runs from the conserved cysteine through the conserved F or W. D genes are given only for firm matches. Rows give clone size only sometimes, using once, few, many, or a class for an expanded clone.

j_gene: TRBJ1-5; abundance: NA; d_gene: NA; v_gene: TRBV11-2; CDR3nt: TGTGCCAGCAGTTCCGGGATGGGGTCTTATCAGCCCCAGCATTTT; CDR3aa: CASSSGMGSYQPQHF
j_gene: TRBJ2-1; abundance: NA; d_gene: TRBD2; v_gene: TRBV3-1/TRBV3-2; CDR3nt: TGTGCCAGCAGCCAAGCCCAGCGGGGGTTACACAATGAGCAGTTCTTC; CDR3aa: CASSQAQRGLHNEQFF
j_gene: TRBJ2-2; abundance: NA; d_gene: TRBD1; v_gene: TRBV24-1; CDR3nt: TGTGCCACCAGTGATCCGGGACAGGGGGGGGCCGGGGAGCTGTTTTTT; CDR3aa: CATSDPGQGGAGELFF
j_gene: TRBJ2-1; abundance: NA; d_gene: TRBD1; v_gene: TRBV7-8; CDR3nt: TGTGCCAGCAGCTTAGACCAAAACAGGGGAAATGAGCAGTTCTTC; CDR3aa: CASSLDQNRGNEQFF
j_gene: TRBJ2-2; abundance: NA; d_gene: TRBD2; v_gene: TRBV11-3; CDR3nt: TGTGCCAGCAGCCGAGGGGTAGCGGGGATGAACACCGGGGAGCTGTTTTTT; CDR3aa: CASSRGVAGMNTGELFF
j_gene: TRBJ2-7; abundance: NA; d_gene: NA; v_gene: TRBV30; CDR3nt: TGTGCCTGGGATATGAACAGCCACGAGCAGTACTTC; CDR3aa: CAWDMNSHEQYF
j_gene: TRBJ2-2; abundance: once; d_gene: NA; v_gene: TRBV7-9; CDR3nt: TGTGCCAGCAGCCCGACGACAGGCAACACCGGGGAGCTGTTTTTT; CDR3aa: CASSPTTGNTGELFF
j_gene: TRBJ2-5; abundance: NA; d_gene: NA; v_gene: TRBV9; CDR3nt: TGTGCCAGCAGCGTAGCGGGAGCTGTGGAGACCCAGTACTTC; CDR3aa: CASSVAGAVETQYF
j_gene: TRBJ1-1; abundance: NA; d_gene: NA; v_gene: TRBV29-1; CDR3nt: TGCAGCGGTTACAGTTTATCTGAAGCTTTCTTT; CDR3aa: CSGYSLSEAFF
j_gene: TRBJ2-7; abundance: NA; d_gene: TRBD1; v_gene: TRBV11-2; CDR3nt: TGTGCCAGCAGCTTAGCCGGGACAGGGGGGCATGAGCAGTACTTC; CDR3aa: CASSLAGTGGHEQYF
j_gene: TRBJ2-2; abundance: NA; d_gene: TRBD2; v_gene: TRBV2; CDR3nt: TGTGCCAGCAAGGAGTCGGGCGGGAGAGGAACCGGGGAGCTGTTTTTT; CDR3aa: CASKESGGRGTGELFF
j_gene: TRBJ2-7; abundance: NA; d_gene: TRBD1; v_gene: TRBV30; CDR3nt: TGTGCCTGGAGTGCCGACAGGGGGTCCTACGAGCAGTACTTC; CDR3aa: CAWSADRGSYEQYF
j_gene: TRBJ2-5; abundance: NA; d_gene: NA; v_gene: TRBV19; CDR3nt: TGTGCCAGTAGTAGTGAGGGCCAAGAGACCCAGTACTTC; CDR3aa: CASSSEGQETQYF
j_gene: TRBJ2-1; abundance: NA; d_gene: NA; v_gene: TRBV9; CDR3nt: TGTGCCAGCAGCGTACAGGTAAGCTCCTACAATGAGCAGTTCTTC; CDR3aa: CASSVQVSSYNEQFF
j_gene: TRBJ1-2; abundance: once; d_gene: NA; v_gene: TRBV19; CDR3nt: TGTGCCAGTACACTTGACGGGGGCTATGGCTACACCTTC; CDR3aa: CASTLDGGYGYTF
j_gene: TRBJ2-5; abundance: NA; d_gene: NA; v_gene: TRBV7-9; CDR3nt: TGTGCCAGCATACGGGGAGGAGGGCGGTCGGAGACCCAGTACTTC; CDR3aa: CASIRGGGRSETQYF
j_gene: TRBJ1-2; abundance: NA; d_gene: TRBD1; v_gene: TRBV5-1; CDR3nt: TGCGCCAGCAGCGGAACCGGGACAGGGGGCGGCTACACCTTC; CDR3aa: CASSGTGTGGGYTF
j_gene: TRBJ2-3; abundance: once; d_gene: NA; v_gene: TRBV28; CDR3nt: TGTGCCAGCAGTCTGGACCGGACTACATCCACAGATACGCAGTATTTT; CDR3aa: CASSLDRTTSTDTQYF
j_gene: TRBJ2-7; abundance: once; d_gene: NA; v_gene: TRBV19; CDR3nt: TGTGCCAGTAGTATAGGAGCCGCGCGTATCTTCGAGCAGTACTTC; CDR3aa: CASSIGAARIFEQYF
j_gene: TRBJ2-7; abundance: NA; d_gene: NA; v_gene: TRBV6-5; CDR3nt: TGTGCCGCTACCTTCCGAGTCCACGAGCAGTACTTC; CDR3aa: CAATFRVHEQYF
j_gene: TRBJ1-2; abundance: NA; d_gene: NA; v_gene: TRBV28; CDR3nt: TGTGCCAGCAGTGGGACTGTCTATGGCTACACCTTC; CDR3aa: CASSGTVYGYTF
j_gene: TRBJ1-3; abundance: NA; d_gene: NA; v_gene: TRBV14; CDR3nt: TGTGCCAGCAGCCAAGTTTATGCGAACTCTGGAAACACCATATATTTT; CDR3aa: CASSQVYANSGNTIYF
j_gene: TRBJ2-2; abundance: few; d_gene: NA; v_gene: TRBV7-9; CDR3nt: TGTGCCACTGAACGGGGGACCGGGGAGCTGTTTTTT; CDR3aa: CATERGTGELFF
j_gene: TRBJ1-2; abundance: NA; d_gene: NA; v_gene: TRBV5-6; CDR3nt: TGTGCCAGCAGCTCGGACTATGGCTACACCTTC; CDR3aa: CASSSDYGYTF
j_gene: TRBJ2-7; abundance: NA; d_gene: NA; v_gene: TRBV30; CDR3nt: TGTGCCTGGAGTACGGTTTCATCCTACGAGCAGTACTTC; CDR3aa: CAWSTVSSYEQYF
j_gene: TRBJ2-3; abundance: NA; d_gene: NA; v_gene: TRBV7-8; CDR3nt: TGTGCCAGCAGCTTAGGACATTTTCCCGGGGTCACAGATACGCAGTATTTT; CDR3aa: CASSLGHFPGVTDTQYF
j_gene: TRBJ1-1; abundance: NA; d_gene: TRBD1; v_gene: TRBV30; CDR3nt: TGTGCCTGGAGGACAGGGGGCACTGAAGCTTTCTTT; CDR3aa: CAWRTGGTEAFF
j_gene: TRBJ1-6; abundance: NA; d_gene: NA; v_gene: TRBV6-1; CDR3nt: TGTGCCAGCAGTGGAGCGGGGCCCTATAATTCACCCCTCCACTTT; CDR3aa: CASSGAGPYNSPLHF
j_gene: TRBJ2-7; abundance: NA; d_gene: NA; v_gene: TRBV18; CDR3nt: TGTGCCAGCTCACCCGAGGCAGGGTTCGCCTACGAGCAGTACTTC; CDR3aa: CASSPEAGFAYEQYF
j_gene: TRBJ2-3; abundance: NA; d_gene: TRBD2; v_gene: TRBV27; CDR3nt: TGTGCCAGCAGTTTTTGGGCTAGCGGGAGCCCAGATACGCAGTATTTT; CDR3aa: CASSFWASGSPDTQYF
j_gene: TRBJ2-1; abundance: NA; d_gene: TRBD1; v_gene: TRBV24-1; CDR3nt: TGTGCCACCAGGAATAAGACAGGGGATCCCCTGTGGTCCTACAATGAGCAGTTCTTC; CDR3aa: CATRNKTGDPLWSYNEQFF
j_gene: TRBJ1-1; abundance: NA; d_gene: NA; v_gene: TRBV5-1; CDR3nt: TGCGCCAGCAGCCAGGAGGGAGGTAAGACTGAAGCTTTCTTT; CDR3aa: CASSQEGGKTEAFF
j_gene: TRBJ2-3; abundance: NA; d_gene: TRBD2; v_gene: TRBV3-1/TRBV3-2; CDR3nt: TGTGCCAGCAGCCAATGGACTAGCGGGAGTAGCGGAATAGATACGCAGTATTTT; CDR3aa: CASSQWTSGSSGIDTQYF
j_gene: TRBJ1-2; abundance: NA; d_gene: NA; v_gene: TRBV2; CDR3nt: TGTGCCAGCAGTGAAGACGTTCTCGGTGGCTACACCTTC; CDR3aa: CASSEDVLGGYTF
j_gene: TRBJ1-5; abundance: NA; d_gene: TRBD1; v_gene: TRBV7-2; CDR3nt: TGTGCCAGCAGCTACTTCAGGGGGCAAGGCAATCAGCCCCAGCATTTT; CDR3aa: CASSYFRGQGNQPQHF
j_gene: TRBJ1-1; abundance: NA; d_gene: NA; v_gene: TRBV10-3; CDR3nt: TGTGCCATCCGTCCAGTTCCGAACACTGAAGCTTTCTTT; CDR3aa: CAIRPVPNTEAFF
j_gene: TRBJ2-1; abundance: NA; d_gene: NA; v_gene: TRBV10-3; CDR3nt: TGTGCCATCGGGAGGCTTACGGATGAGCAGTTCTTC; CDR3aa: CAIGRLTDEQFF
j_gene: TRBJ1-2; abundance: NA; d_gene: TRBD1; v_gene: TRBV14; CDR3nt: TGTGCCAGCAGCCATGTGGGACAGGGCCATGGCTACACCTTC; CDR3aa: CASSHVGQGHGYTF
j_gene: TRBJ1-2; abundance: NA; d_gene: TRBD1; v_gene: TRBV28; CDR3nt: TGTGCCAGCAGTTGGGGGACAGCCTATGGCTACACCTTC; CDR3aa: CASSWGTAYGYTF
j_gene: TRBJ2-5; abundance: NA; d_gene: TRBD2; v_gene: TRBV6-6; CDR3nt: TGTGCCAGCAGTCCTCCTGGACTAGCGGGAGGGCCCTGGACAGAGACCCAGTACTTC; CDR3aa: CASSPPGLAGGPWTETQYF
j_gene: TRBJ1-5; abundance: NA; d_gene: NA; v_gene: TRBV19; CDR3nt: TGTGCCAGTAGTATAAGGATGCCAGGGGATCAGCCCCAGCATTTT; CDR3aa: CASSIRMPGDQPQHF
j_gene: TRBJ2-4; abundance: once; d_gene: NA; v_gene: TRBV24-1; CDR3nt: TGTGCCACAGAATGGACAGCGGAAAACATTCAGTACTTC; CDR3aa: CATEWTAENIQYF
j_gene: TRBJ1-5; abundance: NA; d_gene: NA; v_gene: TRBV6-5; CDR3nt: TGTGCCAGCAGTTACTCGAGAGACAGTGATCAGCCCCAGCATTTT; CDR3aa: CASSYSRDSDQPQHF
j_gene: TRBJ2-2; abundance: NA; d_gene: TRBD2; v_gene: TRBV19; CDR3nt: TGTGCCACCCGCGGACTAGCGGGCCACCTCGGGGAGCTGTTTTTT; CDR3aa: CATRGLAGHLGELFF
j_gene: TRBJ2-7; abundance: NA; d_gene: NA; v_gene: TRBV21-1; CDR3nt: TGTGCCAGCAGCACTTCCTCAGAGGACTACGAGCAGTACTTC; CDR3aa: CASSTSSEDYEQYF
j_gene: TRBJ2-7; abundance: NA; d_gene: NA; v_gene: TRBV13; CDR3nt: TGTGCCAGCAGCTTAGTACCCAGTAACCACGAGCAGTACTTC; CDR3aa: CASSLVPSNHEQYF
j_gene: TRBJ2-7; abundance: NA; d_gene: NA; v_gene: TRBV6-5; CDR3nt: TGTGCCAGCAGTTACGGTCAAGGGCCGGGGGAGCAGTACTTC; CDR3aa: CASSYGQGPGEQYF
j_gene: TRBJ1-1; abundance: NA; d_gene: NA; v_gene: TRBV2; CDR3nt: TGTGCCAGCAATAGAAACACTGAAGCTTTCTTT; CDR3aa: CASNRNTEAFF
j_gene: TRBJ2-7; abundance: NA; d_gene: NA; v_gene: TRBV6-5; CDR3nt: TGTGCCAGCAGCCCACGGTCTGCCCGCTCCTACGAGCAGTACTTC; CDR3aa: CASSPRSARSYEQYF
j_gene: TRBJ2-3; abundance: NA; d_gene: NA; v_gene: TRBV18; CDR3nt: TGTGCCAGCTCAAACGGGGGCACAGATACGCAGTATTTT; CDR3aa: CASSNGGTDTQYF
j_gene: TRBJ2-3; abundance: NA; d_gene: NA; v_gene: TRBV19; CDR3nt: TGTGCCAGTAGCGTATTCGGGATAGGAAGAGATACGCAGTATTTT; CDR3aa: CASSVFGIGRDTQYF
j_gene: TRBJ2-2; abundance: NA; d_gene: TRBD1; v_gene: TRBV5-1; CDR3nt: TGCGCCACTGGACAGGGGAGCACCGGGGAGCTGTTTTTT; CDR3aa: CATGQGSTGELFF
j_gene: TRBJ2-7; abundance: NA; d_gene: TRBD2; v_gene: TRBV19; CDR3nt: TGTGCCAGTAGTATGGCTAGCGGGGGAACCTACGAGCAGTACTTC; CDR3aa: CASSMASGGTYEQYF
j_gene: TRBJ1-2; abundance: NA; d_gene: TRBD1; v_gene: TRBV5-6; CDR3nt: TGTGCCAGCAGCCCGGCAGGGGGCGCGGGTGGCTACACCTTC; CDR3aa: CASSPAGGAGGYTF
j_gene: TRBJ1-4; abundance: NA; d_gene: TRBD1; v_gene: TRBV4-2; CDR3nt: TGTGCCAGCAGCCAAGAGTATAGACAGGGGCGACTTGCAACTAATGAAAAACTGTTTTTT; CDR3aa: CASSQEYRQGRLATNEKLFF
j_gene: TRBJ2-7; abundance: NA; d_gene: TRBD2; v_gene: TRBV5-1; CDR3nt: TGCGCCAGCAAACAAGGGACTAGCAACGTCGAGCAGTACTTC; CDR3aa: CASKQGTSNVEQYF
j_gene: TRBJ2-3; abundance: NA; d_gene: NA; v_gene: TRBV10-3; CDR3nt: TGTGCCATCAGTGAAGGACAGAAGATTGCCACAGATACGCAGTATTTT; CDR3aa: CAISEGQKIATDTQYF
j_gene: TRBJ1-2; abundance: NA; d_gene: NA; v_gene: TRBV24-1; CDR3nt: TGTGCCACCAGTGATGGCCAGGGTCTCTACACCTTC; CDR3aa: CATSDGQGLYTF
j_gene: TRBJ2-2; abundance: NA; d_gene: TRBD1; v_gene: TRBV4-1; CDR3nt: TGCGCCAGCAGCCAAGATCGGGACAGGGGGCATGGCGGGGAGCTGTTTTTT; CDR3aa: CASSQDRDRGHGGELFF